Detailed here is one T cell receptor (beta chain). No cognate antigen has been identified for it. Qualities for individual bases were not recorded, and no much larger clone is one base off. According to the germline V gene, CDR1 reads SGHRS and CDR2 reads YFSETQ. Its CDR3 holds 17 amino acids, cysteine through phenylalanine. Left in the record is the CDR3 DNA by itself, 51 bases read in frame from the first base. The V and J ends are trimmed by 5 bases and 2 bases, leaving 21 bases between them. The source of the sample is a study of blood T cells in healthy people across ages (dated by TCRdb to between 2015 and 2017). Regarding the complete study: In model experiments, template switching captured roughly one uniquely barcoded TCR beta cDNA molecule for every two T cells. For two donors (one aged 18 to 30 and one aged 80 or older), the study analyzed two additional independent replicas of 1 million unique cDNA reads from the same blood draw. Using deep sequencing normalized with unique cDNA molecular identifiers, the study measured how TCR beta repertoire diversity changes with age. Four age groups were formed from the donors: young (average 16 years), middle-aged (approximately 41), aged (under 70) and long-lived (roughly 88). Donors of different ages were randomly distributed across sequencing lanes to avoid experimental bias. The investigation overall reported the following: There was a strong correlation between observed TCR beta diversity and the percentage of naive T cells measured by flow cytometry. Conclusive comparison of naive and antigen-experienced compartments was prevented by the profiling of bulk unsorted PBMCs. Because the CMV infection status of the donors was unknown, age-related changes in expanded clonotypes may potentially have been confounded. Estimates of total diversity from one million sequenced T cells were regarded as lower bounds and underestimates. Observed TCR beta diversity per million T cells fell roughly linearly with age, and a significant reduction was already apparent by age roughly 40. Compared with the aged group, more naive CD4+ T cells, fewer expanded clones and increased TCR diversity were shown by the long-lived group, suggesting age selection.

Libraries were built with 5' RACE. Sequencing instrument: Illumina HiSeq 2500. A second 7 to 11 cycle PCR used a sample-barcoded 5' primer and a J-beta primer mix. A unique molecular identifier was introduced onto each TCR beta cDNA molecule by a template-switch 5' adaptor carrying 12 random nucleotides. Each sample yielded at least 2.5 million CDR3-containing paired-end reads. First-strand cDNA was synthesized from all RNA with the Mint cDNA synthesis kit, primed by a TRBC-specific oligonucleotide. All cDNA was treated with uracil-DNA glycosylase and then went through a first 18-cycle PCR with the universal primers M1SS and BC2_uni_R. Per the original workflow: Each sample was normalized by randomly selecting 1 million high-quality reads, each carrying a distinct molecular identifier. Instead of being binned into consensus sequences, reads with shared molecular identifiers were discarded. MiTCR, set to a Q25 quality threshold and the strictest error-elimination algorithm, was used for CDR3 identification, clonotype clustering and error correction. A nonparametric unseen species model with Euler transformation was used to estimate lower-bound total TCR beta diversity. TCRdb took the public reads, trimmed them with fastp at Q25, ran MiXCR for clone calling and kept in-frame beta chains. Under each unique CDR3 protein, matching rows form one entry showing the most common genes and DNA. The V and J calls were determined by TCRdb, not by the authors. This sample has approximately 900,000 distinct CDR3 sequences in its table, and 45% to 50% of those were observed once. The top ten clonotypes cover roughly 12% of the sample.

The donors were roughly 39 Caucasian individuals from Russia, aged roughly 6 to 100 years, who were systemically healthy. Ten milliliters of peripheral blood were drawn from each donor into EDTA-treated Vacutainer tubes. Ficoll-Paque density-gradient centrifugation was used to isolate PBMCs, with at least 6.5 million obtained per sample. Trizol reagent was used to extract total RNA from PBMCs, with at least 6 micrograms per sample. The percentages of naive CD45RAhigh/CD27high T cells were determined by flow cytometry on a PBMC aliquot from every donor. The source of this sequence is a man younger than 40 in good health. The sample taken for sequencing was blood. The chain is made from TRBV5-1 and TRBJ2-3; TRBD2 is possibly the D segment (5 matching bases). The CDR3 region: CASRTMRYGLSTDTQYF. The nucleotides read TGCGCCAGCAGAACGATGCGGTACGGACTTTCCACAGATACGCAGTATTTT.